Detailed here is one T cell receptor beta chain. No antigen is known for it. A multiplex PCR was run with 60 Vbeta primers and 13 Jbeta primers. Using immunoSEQ multiplex PCR, the repertoire was profiled, and TCRdb retains in-frame clones only, with some absent. Of 110,000 to 150,000 clones in the sample, roughly 80% are singletons; the top ten hold under 6%. The data were taken from a study of cytomegalovirus exposure and HLA in healthy donors. Whole-study findings and limits: Per a prior analysis, the majority of TCR beta V segments were productive roughly 87% or roughly 30% of the time.

This CDR3 region has 14 residues. Trimming took off 2 bases at V and 8 bases at J, with 15 bases between the two ends. Looked up from germline, CDR1 is SGHTA and CDR2 is FQGNSA. Sequencing was done on a sample of PBMCs. The sequence was obtained from a man between 40 and 49 years old in good health and CMV-seronegative. V is TRBV7-2 and J is TRBJ1-1; possibly TRBD1 for D (6 bases). In DNA form, the CDR3 reads TGTGCCAGCAGCTTACCCGGGGGGGCCGTGGAAGCTTTCTTT. Its translation: CASSLPGGAVEAFF.